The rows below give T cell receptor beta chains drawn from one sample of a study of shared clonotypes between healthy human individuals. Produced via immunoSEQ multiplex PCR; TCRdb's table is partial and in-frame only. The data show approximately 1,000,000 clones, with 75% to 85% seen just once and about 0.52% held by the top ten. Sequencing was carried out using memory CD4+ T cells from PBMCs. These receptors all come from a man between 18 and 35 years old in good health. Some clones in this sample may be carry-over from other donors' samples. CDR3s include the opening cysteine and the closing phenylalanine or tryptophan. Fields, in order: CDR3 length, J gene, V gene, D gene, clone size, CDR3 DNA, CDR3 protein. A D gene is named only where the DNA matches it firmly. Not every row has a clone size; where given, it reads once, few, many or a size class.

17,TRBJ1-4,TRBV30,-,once,TGTGCCTGGAGATGGGGTCAGGGCTATTCCGCTAATGAAAAACTGTTTTTT,CAWRWGQGYSANEKLFF
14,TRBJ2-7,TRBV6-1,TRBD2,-,TGTGCCAGCAAGATAGCGGGAGAGACCTACGAGCAGTACTTC,CASKIAGETYEQYF
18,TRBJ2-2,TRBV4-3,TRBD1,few,TGCGCCAGCAGCCAAGATTCATCCGGGACAGGGAACACCGGGGAGCTGTTTTTT,CASSQDSSGTGNTGELFF
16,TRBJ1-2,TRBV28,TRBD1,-,TGTGCCAGCAGTTCATGGGACAGTAAGGCCGAATGGGGCTACACCTTC,CASSSWDSKAEWGYTF
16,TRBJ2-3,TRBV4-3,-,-,TGCGCCAGCAGCCAAACAGGGGGACTAGTCGAAGATACGCAGTATTTT,CASSQTGGLVEDTQYF
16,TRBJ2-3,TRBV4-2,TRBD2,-,TGTGCCAGCAGCCACGGCCAGCGGGAGGCGGGGGATACGCAGTATTTT,CASSHGQREAGDTQYF
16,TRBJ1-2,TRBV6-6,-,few,TGTGCCAGCAGTCCCCTGAACGGGGGGGCGACCTATGGCTACACCTTC,CASSPLNGGATYGYTF
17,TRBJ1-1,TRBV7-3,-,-,TGTGCCAGCAGCTTGGGAGGGTCCGGCCGGATGAACACTGAAGCTTTCTTT,CASSLGGSGRMNTEAFF
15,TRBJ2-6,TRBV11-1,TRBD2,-,TGTGCCAGCAGCCGCGGGGGATCCGGGGCCAACGTCCTGACTTTC,CASSRGGSGANVLTF
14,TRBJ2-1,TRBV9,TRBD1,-,TGTGCCAGCAGCGCGGGACAGGGCCTCAATGAGCAGTTCTTC,CASSAGQGLNEQFF
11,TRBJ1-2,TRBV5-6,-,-,TGTGCCAGCAGCCGAGGGGAGGGCTACACCTTC,CASSRGEGYTF